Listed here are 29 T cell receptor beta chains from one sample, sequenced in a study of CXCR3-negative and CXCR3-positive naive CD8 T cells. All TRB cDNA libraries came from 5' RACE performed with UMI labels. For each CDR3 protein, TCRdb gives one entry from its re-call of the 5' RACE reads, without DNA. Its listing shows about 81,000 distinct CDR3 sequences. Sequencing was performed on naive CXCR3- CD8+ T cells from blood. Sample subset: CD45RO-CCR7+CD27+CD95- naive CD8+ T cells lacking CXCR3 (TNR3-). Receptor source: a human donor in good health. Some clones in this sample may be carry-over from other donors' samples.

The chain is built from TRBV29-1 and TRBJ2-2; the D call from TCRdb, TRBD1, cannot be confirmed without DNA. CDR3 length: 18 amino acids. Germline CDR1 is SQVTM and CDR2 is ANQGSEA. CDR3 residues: CSVAAYRDRGRYTGELFF.

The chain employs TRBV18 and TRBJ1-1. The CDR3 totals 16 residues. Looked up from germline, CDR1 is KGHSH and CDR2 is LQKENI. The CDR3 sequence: CASSPPDVAEGTEAFF. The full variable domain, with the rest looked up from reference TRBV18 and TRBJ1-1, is NAGVMQNPRHLVRRRGQEARLRCSPMKGHSHVYWYRQLPEEGLKFMVYLQKENIIDESGMPKERFSAEFPKEGPSILRIQQVVRGDSAAYFCASSPPDVAEGTEAFFGQGTRLTVV.

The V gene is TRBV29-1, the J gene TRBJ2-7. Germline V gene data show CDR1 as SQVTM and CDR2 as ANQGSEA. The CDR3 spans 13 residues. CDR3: CSVEGLYLYEQYF.

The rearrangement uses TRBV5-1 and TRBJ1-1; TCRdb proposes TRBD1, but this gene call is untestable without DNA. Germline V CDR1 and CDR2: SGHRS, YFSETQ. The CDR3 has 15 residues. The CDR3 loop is CASSLSGPWNTEAFF. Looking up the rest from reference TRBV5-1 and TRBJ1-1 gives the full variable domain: KAGVTQTPRYLIKTRGQQVTLSCSPISGHRSVSWYQQTPGQGLQFLFEYFSETQRNKGNFPGRFSGRQFSNSRSEMNVSTLELGDSALYLCASSLSGPWNTEAFFGQGTRLTVV.

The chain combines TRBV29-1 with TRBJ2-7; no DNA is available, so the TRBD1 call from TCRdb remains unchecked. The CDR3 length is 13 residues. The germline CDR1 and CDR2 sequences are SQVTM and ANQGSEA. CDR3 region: CSVAPGQHYEQYF.

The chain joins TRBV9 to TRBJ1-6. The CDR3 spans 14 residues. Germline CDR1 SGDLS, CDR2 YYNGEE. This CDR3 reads CASSVEEYDSPLHF.

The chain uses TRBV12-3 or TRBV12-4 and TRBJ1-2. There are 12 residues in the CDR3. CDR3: CASSPGSGGYTF.

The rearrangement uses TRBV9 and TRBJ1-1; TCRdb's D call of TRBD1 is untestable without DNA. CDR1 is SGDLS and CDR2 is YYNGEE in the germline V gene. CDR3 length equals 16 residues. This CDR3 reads CASSGSLDGVYTEAFF.

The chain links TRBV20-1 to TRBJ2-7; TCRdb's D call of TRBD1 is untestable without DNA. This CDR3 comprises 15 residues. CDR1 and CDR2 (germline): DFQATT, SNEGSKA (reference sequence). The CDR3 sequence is CSARDARQDYYEQYF.

The CDR3 loop is CASSQSIVRGQGNLHAYNEQFF. V is TRBV23-1 and J is TRBJ2-1; with no DNA, the TCRdb D assignment of TRBD1 cannot be verified. TRBV23-1 is recorded as an ORF, its role being uncertain. The length of the CDR3 is 22 residues.

This chain's CDR3 is CASGQGTNTEAFF. The V gene is TRBV11-3, the J gene TRBJ1-1; TCRdb's D call, TRBD1, is unchecked because there is no DNA. Germline-derived CDR1 and CDR2 are SGHNT and YENEEA. The CDR3 covers 13 residues.

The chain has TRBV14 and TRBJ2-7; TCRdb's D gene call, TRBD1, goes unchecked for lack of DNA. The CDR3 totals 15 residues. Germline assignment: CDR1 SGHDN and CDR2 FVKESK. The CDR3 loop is CASSQARSGNYEQYF.

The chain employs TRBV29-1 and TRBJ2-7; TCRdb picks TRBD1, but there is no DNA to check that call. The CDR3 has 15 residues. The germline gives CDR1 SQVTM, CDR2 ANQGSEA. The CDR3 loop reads CSVELAGGSNYEQYF.

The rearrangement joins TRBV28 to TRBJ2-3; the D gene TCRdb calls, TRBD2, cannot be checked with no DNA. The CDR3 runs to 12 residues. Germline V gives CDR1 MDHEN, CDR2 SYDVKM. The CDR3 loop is CASTPSTDTQYF.

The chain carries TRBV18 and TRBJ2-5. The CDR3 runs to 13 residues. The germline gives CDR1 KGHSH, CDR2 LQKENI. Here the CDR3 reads CASSDQSRETQYF.

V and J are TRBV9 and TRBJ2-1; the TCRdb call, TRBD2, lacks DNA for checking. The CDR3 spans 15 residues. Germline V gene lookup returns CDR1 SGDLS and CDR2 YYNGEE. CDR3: CASSPRTSGTNEQFF.

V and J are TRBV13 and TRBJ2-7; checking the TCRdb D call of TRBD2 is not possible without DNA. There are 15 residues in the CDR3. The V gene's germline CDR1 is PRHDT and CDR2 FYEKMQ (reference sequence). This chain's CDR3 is CASSLASSGTYEQYF.

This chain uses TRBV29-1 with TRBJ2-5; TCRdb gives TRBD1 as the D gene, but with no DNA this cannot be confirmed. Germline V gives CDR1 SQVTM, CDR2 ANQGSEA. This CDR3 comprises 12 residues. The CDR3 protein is CSAPEDRETQYF.

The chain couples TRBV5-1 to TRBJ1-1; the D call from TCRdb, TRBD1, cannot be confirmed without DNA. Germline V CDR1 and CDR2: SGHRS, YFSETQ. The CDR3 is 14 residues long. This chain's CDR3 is CASSTMPGGTEAFF.

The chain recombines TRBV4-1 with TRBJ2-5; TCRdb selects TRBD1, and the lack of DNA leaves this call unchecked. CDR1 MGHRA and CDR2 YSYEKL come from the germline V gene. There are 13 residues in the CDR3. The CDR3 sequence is CASSLKGDETQYF.

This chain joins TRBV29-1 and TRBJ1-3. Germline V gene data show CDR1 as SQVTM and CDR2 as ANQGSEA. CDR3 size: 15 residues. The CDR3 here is CSVEVAAVSGNTIYF. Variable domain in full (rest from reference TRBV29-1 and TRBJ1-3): SAVISQKPSRDICQRGTSLTIQCQVDSQVTMMFWYRQQPGQSLTLIATANQGSEATYESGFVIDKFPISRPNLTFSTLTVSNMSPEDSSIYLCSVEVAAVSGNTIYFGEGSWLTVV.

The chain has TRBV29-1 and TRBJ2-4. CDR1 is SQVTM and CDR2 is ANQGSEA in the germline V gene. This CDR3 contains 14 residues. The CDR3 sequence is CSVEGAGIKNIQYF.

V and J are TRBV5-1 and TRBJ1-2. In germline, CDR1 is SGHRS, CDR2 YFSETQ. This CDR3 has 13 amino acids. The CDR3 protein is CASSLAQGNGYTF.

The CDR3 sequence is CASSYESGGYNEQFF. The chain links TRBV6-2 or TRBV6-3 to TRBJ2-1; TCRdb designates TRBD2, a call that cannot be tested without DNA. Germline V lookup: CDR1 MNHEY, CDR2 SVGEGT. The CDR3 has 15 amino acids.

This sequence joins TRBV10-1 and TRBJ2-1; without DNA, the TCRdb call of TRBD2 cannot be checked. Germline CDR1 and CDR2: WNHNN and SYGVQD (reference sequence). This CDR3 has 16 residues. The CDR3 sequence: CASSSSSGRGNNEQFF.

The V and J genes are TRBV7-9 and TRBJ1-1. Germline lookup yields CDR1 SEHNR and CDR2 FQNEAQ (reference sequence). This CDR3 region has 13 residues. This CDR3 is CASRISEGDEAFF. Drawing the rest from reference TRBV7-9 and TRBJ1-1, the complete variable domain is DTGVSQNPRHKITKRGQNVTFRCDPISEHNRLYWYRQTLGQGPEFLTYFQNEAQLEKSRLLSDRFSAERPKGSFSTLEIQRTEQGDSAMYLCASRISEGDEAFFGQGTRLTVV.

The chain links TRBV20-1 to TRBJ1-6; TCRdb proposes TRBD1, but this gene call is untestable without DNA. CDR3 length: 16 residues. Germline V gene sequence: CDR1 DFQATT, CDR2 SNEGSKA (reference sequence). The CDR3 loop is CSAREGQGFVNSPLHF.

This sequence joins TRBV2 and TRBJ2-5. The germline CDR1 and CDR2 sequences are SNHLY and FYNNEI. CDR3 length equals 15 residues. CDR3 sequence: CASSEAFVTQETQYF.

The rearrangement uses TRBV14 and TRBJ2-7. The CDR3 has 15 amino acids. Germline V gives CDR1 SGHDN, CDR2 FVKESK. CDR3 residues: CASSQGQFNFYEQYF.